These 8 T cell receptor beta chains were all obtained from the same sample, sequenced in a study of graft-versus-host responses after intestinal transplantation. Sequencing used immunoSEQ multiplex PCR; TCRdb keeps in-frame clones, though not all of them. The sample lists 74,000 or so clones, approximately 92% occurring once. Sample: PBMCs, taken 98 days after intestinal transplantation. The source is a human patient who received an intestinal transplant, so some T cells may come from the graft donor.

This sequence joins TRBV19 and TRBJ1-6; TRBD1 is a possible D gene (5 bases). This CDR3 region has 14 residues. CDR1 LNHDA and CDR2 SQIVND come from the germline V gene (reference sequence). The V end lost 6 bases, the J end lost 2 bases, and 8 bases lay between the germline ends. DNA for the CDR3: TGTGCCAGTAGATGGGGCGCCTATAATTCACCCCTCCACTTT. This encodes CASRWGAYNSPLHF. Full variable domain (remainder filled in from reference TRBV19 and TRBJ1-6): DGGITQSPKYLFRKEGQNVTLSCEQNLNHDAMYWYRQDPGQGLRLIYYSQIVNDFQKGDIAEGYSVSREKKESFPLTVTSAQKNPTAFYLCASRWGAYNSPLHFGNGTRLTVT.

The gene calls are TRBV7-3 and TRBJ2-6; a possible D gene is TRBD2 (5 bases). The V end was cut by 3 bases, the J end by 10 bases, with 19 bases between. Per germline, CDR1 SGHTA and CDR2 FQGTGA. The CDR3 covers 16 residues. The CDR3 protein is CASSLVGNDYLNVLTF. The DNA for the CDR3 is TGTGCCAGCAGCTTGGTAGGAAATGACTACCTTAACGTCCTGACTTTC.

J is TRBJ2-7 and V is TRBV28; tentatively, D is TRBD2 (5 bases). CDR3 length: 14 amino acids. Germline CDR1 reads MDHEN; CDR2 reads SYDVKM. Trimming removed 3 bases at V and 3 bases at J, with 12 bases between. CDR3 sequence reads: CASSLGWEIYEQYF. In DNA, the CDR3 is TGTGCCAGCAGTTTGGGATGGGAGATCTACGAGCAGTACTTC.

The rearrangement joins TRBV19 to TRBJ2-3, with D perhaps assigned TRBD1 or TRBD2 (5 bases each). Germline V gene sequence: CDR1 LNHDA, CDR2 SQIVND (reference sequence). The ends were cut back, 8 bases at V and 4 bases at J, with 13 bases in the middle. This CDR3 is 13 amino acids long. Here the CDR3 DNA reads TGTGCCAGTGGAGCCGGGGCCCCAGATACGCAGTATTTT. This encodes CASGAGAPDTQYF.

The CDR3: CASRYGTGPSGYTF. CDR3 sequence (DNA): TGTGCCAGCAGATATGGGACAGGCCCTTCCGGCTACACCTTC. This chain joins TRBV7-9 and TRBJ1-2; 8 bases fit TRBD1. The V and J ends lost 6 bases and 8 bases, in that order; junction bases with no gene match: 11. The CDR3 contains 14 residues. Germline CDR1 is SEHNR and CDR2 is FQNEAQ (reference sequence).

The rearrangement links TRBV28 to TRBJ1-5, with 7 bases identical to TRBD1. This CDR3 comprises 14 residues. CDR1 MDHEN and CDR2 SYDVKM come from the germline V gene. The V segment lost 5 bases and the J segment 4 bases; nucleotides outside the gene matches: 5. CDR3 in DNA: TGTGCCAGCAGTCCCGGACAGGTTAATCAGCCCCAGCATTTT. It encodes CASSPGQVNQPQHF.

This chain joins TRBV10-1 and TRBJ2-3; TRBD2 matches 8 bases. The junction had 7 bases not matched to a gene; V was cut back by 0 bases and J by 5 bases. This CDR3 comprises 16 residues. CDR1 WNHNN and CDR2 SYGVQD come from the germline V gene (reference sequence). The CDR3, as DNA: TGCGCCAGCAGTGAGTCCCCAGCGGGAGTAGGAGATACGCAGTATTTT. This encodes CASSESPAGVGDTQYF.

The chain carries TRBV7-9 and TRBJ1-5, with 8 bases aligning to TRBD1. This CDR3 is built from 14 residues. V shed 1 base and J 4 bases; nucleotides not matched to a gene: 0. Germline CDR1 is SEHNR and CDR2 is FQNEAQ (reference sequence). CDR3 residues: CASSLGQGNQPQHF. CDR3 in DNA: TGTGCCAGCAGCTTAGGACAGGGGAATCAGCCCCAGCATTTT.